Below, 10 T cell receptor beta chains from the same sample are listed, as sequenced in a study of T cells in Graves' hyperthyroidism and ophthalmopathy. There were TCR beta CDR3 regions amplified from RNA transcripts. RT-PCR in the first round (using the HTBI primer set) targeted the TCR CDR3. TCRdb fed the multiplex PCR reads into MiXCR, producing one record per CDR3 protein. The data show 500,000 to 650,000 distinct CDR3 sequences, just under 20% seen once. Source material: blood. Receptor source: a man aged 40-55 years with Graves' ophthalmopathy.

In its sample, this clonotype was seen many times. This sequence joins TRBV6-1 and TRBJ1-1; D is possibly TRBD1 (6 bases). Trimming removed 2 bases at V and 6 bases at J, with 16 bases between. From germline, CDR1 is MNHNS and CDR2 SASEGT. This CDR3 region has 15 residues. CDR3 residues: CASSELHGGASEAFF. The CDR3 coding sequence is TGTGCCAGCAGTGAACTACACGGGGGGGCGTCTGAAGCTTTCTTT.

This clonotype was seen only a few times. The J gene is TRBJ1-3, the V gene TRBV7-9; D remains unclear. Germline loops: CDR1 SEHNR, CDR2 FQNEAQ (reference sequence). The ends were cut back, 8 bases at V and 0 bases at J, with 17 bases in the middle. The CDR3 contains 16 residues. The CDR3 region is CASEGGSRSSGNTIYF. The CDR3 DNA is TGTGCCAGCGAAGGAGGAAGCCGCAGCTCTGGAAACACCATATATTTT. Full variable domain (remainder filled in from reference TRBV7-9 and TRBJ1-3): DTGVSQNPRHKITKRGQNVTFRCDPISEHNRLYWYRQTLGQGPEFLTYFQNEAQLEKSRLLSDRFSAERPKGSFSTLEIQRTEQGDSAMYLCASEGGSRSSGNTIYFGEGSWLTVV.

V gene TRBV5-1 combines with J gene TRBJ1-2, with 8 bases matching TRBD1. Germline CDR1 reads SGHRS; CDR2 reads YFSETQ. CDR3 length: 17 residues. V dropped 0 bases and J dropped 5; count of bases not matched to a gene: 12. DNA of the CDR3: TGCGCCAGCAGCTTGGAGGAGGGACAGGCCGCCCTTTATGGCTACACCTTC. Translation: CASSLEEGQAALYGYTF.

Worth noting for this clonotype: A single base separates this from a much larger clone, so it may be a read error. The CDR3 protein is CASSLVMGVGTGELLF. CDR3 nucleotide sequence: TGTGCCAGCAGCTTAGTTATGGGGGTTGGCACCGGGGAGCTGCTTTTT. The chain is built from TRBV7-2 and TRBJ2-2, with D perhaps given as TRBD1 or TRBD2 (5 bases each). The CDR3 is made up of 16 amino acids. Germline CDR1 SGHTA, CDR2 FQGNSA.

As to this clonotype: One end of the junction does not line up with germline, which may come from a read error. This chain uses TRBV6-1 with TRBJ2-7; 10 bases line up with TRBD1. CDR1 and CDR2 from the germline V gene are MNHNS and SASEGT. This CDR3 is built from 14 residues. In nucleotides, the CDR3 is TGTGCCATCAGTGATCCGGGACAGGGGTACGAGCAGTACTTC. Amino acid sequence: CAISDPGQGYEQYF.

This clonotype showed up just a few times. The chain couples TRBV7-3 to TRBJ2-1; D is undetermined. Trimming took 4 bases from V and 0 from J, leaving 10 bases between them. Germline V gene lookup returns CDR1 SGHTA and CDR2 FQGTGA. This CDR3 is 15 amino acids long. CDR3 in DNA: TGTGCCAGCAGCTCCAAAATGAGCTCCTACAATGAGCAGTTCTTC. Its translation: CASSSKMSSYNEQFF.

V usage is TRBV6-1 and J usage is TRBJ2-5; 11 bases fit TRBD1. CDR3 length: 17 residues. With 10 bases clipped from V and 5 bases from J, the junction kept 18 bases outside the gene matches. In germline, CDR1 is MNHNS, CDR2 SASEGT. CDR3 amino acids: CATQDRGLPDYRETQYF. The CDR3 DNA follows: TGTGCCACCCAGGACAGGGGGCTTCCGGACTATAGGGAGACCCAGTACTTC.

This clonotype was detected many times. The chain is built from TRBV7-8 and TRBJ1-5; perhaps TRBD1 as D (5 bases). The V end was cut by 2 bases, the J end by 5 bases, with 10 bases between. Looked up from germline, CDR1 is SGHVS and CDR2 is FQNEAQ. CDR3 length: 14 amino acids. CDR3 residues: CASSLWEGDQPQHF. CDR3 DNA sequence: TGTGCCAGCAGCTTATGGGAAGGGGATCAGCCCCAGCATTTT.

CDR3 residues: CASSIRVSGRGIQPQHF. The CDR3 DNA reads as TGTGCCAGTAGTATACGTGTCTCGGGCAGGGGGATCCAGCCCCAGCATTTT. The rearrangement joins TRBV19 to TRBJ1-5; 7 bases match TRBD1. V trimming: 2 bases; J trimming: 7 bases; junction bases outside the gene matches: 14. The length of the CDR3 is 17 residues. Looked up from germline, CDR1 is LNHDA and CDR2 is SQIVND (reference sequence).

This clonotype was counted a single time. This chain uses TRBV18 with TRBJ2-1; 8 nucleotides match TRBD1. Trimming removed 2 bases from V and 7 bases from J; junction bases left unmatched: 10. Per germline, CDR1 KGHSH and CDR2 LQKENI. This CDR3 spans 16 amino acids. CDR3 bases: TGTGCCAGCTCACCAGTTGGACAGGGCGGAAAAAATGAGCAGTTCTTC. It specifies CASSPVGQGGKNEQFF.